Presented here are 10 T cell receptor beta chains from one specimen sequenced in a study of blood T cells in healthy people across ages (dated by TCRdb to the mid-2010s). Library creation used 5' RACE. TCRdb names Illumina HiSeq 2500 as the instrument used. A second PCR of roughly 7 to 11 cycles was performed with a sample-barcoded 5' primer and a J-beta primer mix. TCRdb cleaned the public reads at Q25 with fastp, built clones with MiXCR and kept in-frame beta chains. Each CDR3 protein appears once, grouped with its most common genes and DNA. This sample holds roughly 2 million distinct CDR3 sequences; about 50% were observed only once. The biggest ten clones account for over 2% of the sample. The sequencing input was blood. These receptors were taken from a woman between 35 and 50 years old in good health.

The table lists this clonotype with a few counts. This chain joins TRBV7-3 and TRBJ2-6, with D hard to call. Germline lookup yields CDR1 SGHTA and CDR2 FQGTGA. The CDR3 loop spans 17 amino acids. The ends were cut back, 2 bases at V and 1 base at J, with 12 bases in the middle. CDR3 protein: CASSLVGKVSGANVLTF. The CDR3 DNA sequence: TGTGCCAGCAGCTTAGTAGGGAAGGTATCTGGGGCCAACGTCCTGACTTTC.

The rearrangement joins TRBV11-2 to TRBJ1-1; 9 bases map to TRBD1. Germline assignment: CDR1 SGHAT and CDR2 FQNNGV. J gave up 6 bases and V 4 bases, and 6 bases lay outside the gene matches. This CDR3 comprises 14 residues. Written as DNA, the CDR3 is TGTGCCAGCAGCTCGGGACAGGGAAGGGCTGAAGCTTTCTTT. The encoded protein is CASSSGQGRAEAFF.

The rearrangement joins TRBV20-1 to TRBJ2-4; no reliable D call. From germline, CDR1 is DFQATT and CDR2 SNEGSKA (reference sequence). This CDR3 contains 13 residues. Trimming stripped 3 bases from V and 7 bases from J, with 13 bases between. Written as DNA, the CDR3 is TGCAGTGCTAGTCGTGGGTCCACTAACATTCAGTACTTC. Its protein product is CSASRGSTNIQYF.

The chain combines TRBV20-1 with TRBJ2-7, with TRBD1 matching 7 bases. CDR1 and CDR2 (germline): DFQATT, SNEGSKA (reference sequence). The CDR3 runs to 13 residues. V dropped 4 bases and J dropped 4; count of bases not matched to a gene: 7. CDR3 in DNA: TGCAGTGCTAACAGACAGGGTCCTTACGAGCAGTACTTC. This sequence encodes CSANRQGPYEQYF.

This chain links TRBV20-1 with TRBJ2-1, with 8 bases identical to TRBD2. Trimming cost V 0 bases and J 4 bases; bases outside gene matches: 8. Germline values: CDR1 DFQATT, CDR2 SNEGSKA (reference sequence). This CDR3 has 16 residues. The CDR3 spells CSARDLGGTSYNEQFF. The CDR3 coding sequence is TGCAGTGCTAGAGATTTAGGCGGGACTAGTTACAATGAGCAGTTCTTC.

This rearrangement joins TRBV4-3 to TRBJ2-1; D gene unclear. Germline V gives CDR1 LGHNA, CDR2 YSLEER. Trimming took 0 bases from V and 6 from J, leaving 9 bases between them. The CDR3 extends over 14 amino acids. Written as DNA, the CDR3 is TGCGCCAGCAGCCAAGAGGAAGGGTTCAATGAGCAGTTCTTC. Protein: CASSQEEGFNEQFF.

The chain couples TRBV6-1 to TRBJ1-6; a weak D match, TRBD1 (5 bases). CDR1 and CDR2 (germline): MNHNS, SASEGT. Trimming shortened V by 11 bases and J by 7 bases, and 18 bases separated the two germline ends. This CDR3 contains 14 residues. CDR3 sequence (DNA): TGTGCCGCGGAGAGGCGGGGCGGGAATTCACCCCTCCACTTT. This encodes CAAERRGGNSPLHF.

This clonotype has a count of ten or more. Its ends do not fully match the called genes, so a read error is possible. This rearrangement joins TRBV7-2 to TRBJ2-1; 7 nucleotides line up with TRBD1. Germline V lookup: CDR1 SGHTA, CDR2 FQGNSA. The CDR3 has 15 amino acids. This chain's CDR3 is CASSLGQGVYNEQFF. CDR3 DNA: TGTGCCAGCAGTTTAGGTCAGGGGGTCTACAATGAGCAGTTCTTC.

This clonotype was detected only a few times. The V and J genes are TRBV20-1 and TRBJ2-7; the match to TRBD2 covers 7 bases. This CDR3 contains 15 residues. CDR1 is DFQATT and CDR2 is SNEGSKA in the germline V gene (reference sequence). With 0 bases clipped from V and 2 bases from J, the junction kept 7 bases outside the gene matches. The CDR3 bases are TGCAGTGCTAGAGATGTAACTAGCGCCACCTACGAGCAGTACTTC. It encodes CSARDVTSATYEQYF.

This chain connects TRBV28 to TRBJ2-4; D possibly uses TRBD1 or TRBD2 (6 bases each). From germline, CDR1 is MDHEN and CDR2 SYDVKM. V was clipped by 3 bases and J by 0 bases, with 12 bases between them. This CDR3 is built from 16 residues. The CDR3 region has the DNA TGTGCCAGCAGTTTGGAGGGGGAGATAGCCAAAAACATTCAGTACTTC. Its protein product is CASSLEGEIAKNIQYF.